Listed here are 6 T cell receptor beta chains from one sample, sequenced in a study of blood T cell repertoires in COVID-19. TCRdb keeps only in-frame clones here, not all; method: immunoSEQ multiplex PCR. The sample contains approximately 150,000 clones, roughly 88% of which appear only once. The source material was peripheral blood. All receptors derive from a woman in her forties or fifties in a cohort sampled during active or convalescent COVID-19.

Only a few counts were recorded for this clone. The gene calls are TRBV12-5 and TRBJ2-5; 10 nucleotides match TRBD1. Germline loops: CDR1 LGHNT, CDR2 FRNRAP. The CDR3 contains 14 residues. After removal of 6 bases from V and 5 bases from J, the junction contained 6 bases not matched to a gene. The CDR3 loop reads CASGPGTGDETQYF. The CDR3 coding sequence is TGTGCTAGTGGCCCCGGGACAGGGGATGAGACCCAGTACTTC.

The chain employs TRBV7-3 and TRBJ2-1; 7 bases are shared with TRBD1. CDR1 and CDR2 (germline): SGHTA, FQGTGA. CDR3 size: 15 residues. With 2 bases clipped from V and 3 bases from J, the junction kept 4 bases outside the gene matches. The CDR3 bases are TGTGCCAGCAGCTTATCTACAGGGGTCTACAATGAGCAGTTCTTC. Translated, it gives CASSLSTGVYNEQFF.

The chain has TRBV4-3 and TRBJ1-4; D not resolved. The CDR3 consists of 14 residues. Trimming stripped 3 bases from V and 8 bases from J, with 13 bases between. Germline loops: CDR1 LGHNA, CDR2 YSLEER. The CDR3, as DNA: TGCGCCAGCAGCCAGGGCCAGGCATCCGAAAAACTGTTTTTT. It is translated as CASSQGQASEKLFF.

The chain couples TRBV27 to TRBJ2-1; 12 nucleotides line up with TRBD2. Losses at the gene ends were 3 bases for V and 10 bases for J; bases not matched to a gene: 10. Looked up from germline, CDR1 is MNHEY and CDR2 is SMNVEV (reference sequence). The CDR3 has 16 amino acids. In DNA form, the CDR3 reads TGTGCCAGCAGTTTCCACCGGCTAGCGGGGGGGCGCGAGCAGTTCTTC. Its protein is CASSFHRLAGGREQFF.

The gene calls are TRBV29-1 and TRBJ1-1, with D perhaps matching TRBD1 (5 bases). The germline V gene has CDR1 SQVTM and CDR2 ANQGSEA. The CDR3 is made up of 12 amino acids. V lost 7 bases and J 1 base, leaving 10 bases between the germline ends. CDR3 amino acids: CSDDRPNTEAFF. The CDR3 DNA follows: TGCAGCGACGACAGACCGAACACTGAAGCTTTCTTT. The full variable domain, its missing parts supplied by reference TRBV29-1 and TRBJ1-1, is SAVISQKPSRDICQRGTSLTIQCQVDSQVTMMFWYRQQPGQSLTLIATANQGSEATYESGFVIDKFPISRPNLTFSTLTVSNMSPEDSSIYLCSDDRPNTEAFFGQGTRLTVV.

This clone was seen only a few times. J is TRBJ2-1 and V is TRBV5-1; D may be TRBD1 (5 bases). Per the germline V gene, CDR1 is SGHRS and CDR2 is YFSETQ. V lost 0 bases and J 1 base, leaving 5 bases between the germline ends. This CDR3 region has 14 residues. For the CDR3, the DNA is TGCGCCAGCAGCTTGGCAGGGTCCTACAATGAGCAGTTCTTC. It yields the protein CASSLAGSYNEQFF.